This passage covers 12 T cell receptor beta chains from one sample sequenced in a study of blood T cell repertoires in COVID-19. Profiling relied on immunoSEQ multiplex PCR, and the TCRdb table lists in-frame clones only, not all of them. The sample holds around 200,000 clones, approximately 81% seen once. Sequenced input: peripheral blood. Receptors originate from a woman of 80 years or more with acute or convalescent COVID-19.

The gene calls are TRBV28 and TRBJ1-5; no clear D gene. The germline V gene has CDR1 MDHEN and CDR2 SYDVKM. Trimming removed 4 bases at V and 5 bases at J, with 12 bases between. The CDR3 totals 14 residues. CDR3 bases: TGTGCCAGCAGTTCCGGGTTAGACTATCAGCCCCAGCATTTT. As protein: CASSSGLDYQPQHF.

A single count supports this clone. The chain couples TRBV6-2 or TRBV6-3 to TRBJ1-5; weak D call: TRBD1 (6 bases). The CDR3 is made up of 16 amino acids. Per the germline V gene, CDR1 is MNHEY and CDR2 is SVGEGT. V lost 2 bases to trimming and J lost 5 bases, with 16 bases between them. CDR3: CASSYRRQGRDQPQHF. DNA for the CDR3: TGTGCCAGCAGTTACAGGCGGCAGGGGAGGGATCAGCCCCAGCATTTT.

This chain links TRBV18 with TRBJ2-5; TRBD2 aligns across 7 bases. Germline V gives CDR1 KGHSH, CDR2 LQKENI. J gave up 4 bases and V 3 bases, and 5 bases lay outside the gene matches. CDR3 length equals 14 residues. In DNA, the CDR3 is TGTGCCAGCTCACCCCCTGGGAGGGCAGAGACCCAGTACTTC. Translation gives CASSPPGRAETQYF.

This clone was observed a few times. The chain employs TRBV5-1 and TRBJ2-7; D gene uncertain. Trimming cost V 0 bases and J 5 bases, with 15 bases left between them. This CDR3 spans 15 amino acids. Germline V gives CDR1 SGHRS, CDR2 YFSETQ. CDR3 residues: CASSLASILLDEQYF. CDR3 sequence (DNA): TGCGCCAGCAGCTTGGCCTCAATCCTTCTAGACGAGCAGTACTTC.

The V gene is TRBV9, the J gene TRBJ2-2; 7 bases fit TRBD2. Unmatched junction bases numbered 2, after V lost 3 bases and J lost 0 bases. The germline CDR1 and CDR2 sequences are SGDLS and YYNGEE. The CDR3 covers 15 residues. The CDR3 sequence is CASSGLAPNTGELFF. Written as DNA, the CDR3 is TGTGCCAGCAGCGGACTAGCCCCGAACACCGGGGAGCTGTTTTTT.

The genes are TRBV19 and TRBJ1-5; 7 positions agree with TRBD1. Looked up from germline, CDR1 is LNHDA and CDR2 is SQIVND (reference sequence). V trimming: 7 bases; J trimming: 0 bases; junction bases outside the gene matches: 12. The length of the CDR3 is 17 residues. The CDR3 is CASKPGTAGYSNQPQHF. In nucleotides, the CDR3 is TGTGCCAGTAAACCAGGGACAGCCGGGTATAGCAATCAGCCCCAGCATTTT.

The rearrangement links TRBV4-2 to TRBJ1-3; 8 nucleotides align to TRBD1. The CDR3 runs 15 residues. Germline assignment: CDR1 LGHNA and CDR2 YNFKEQ. The V and J ends lost 2 bases and 3 bases, in that order; junction bases with no gene match: 3. The CDR3: CASSQRTGIGNTIYF. In nucleotides, the CDR3 is TGTGCCAGCAGCCAACGGACAGGGATTGGAAACACCATATATTTT.

V and J are TRBV18 and TRBJ2-7; the match to TRBD1 covers 10 bases. The V segment lost 6 bases and the J segment 2 bases; nucleotides outside the gene matches: 7. The CDR3 contains 15 residues. Germline values: CDR1 KGHSH, CDR2 LQKENI. The CDR3 here is CASSPGDRGPYEQYF. Written as DNA, the CDR3 is TGTGCCAGCTCCCCCGGGGACAGGGGTCCCTACGAGCAGTACTTC.

This clone was recorded once. This chain links TRBV6-5 with TRBJ1-1; D perhaps matches TRBD1 (6 bases). The CDR3 loop spans 15 amino acids. V lost 2 bases and J lost 7, with 17 bases in between. The germline CDR1 and CDR2 sequences are MNHEY and SVGAGI. The CDR3 nucleotides read TGTGCCAGCAGTTACCGGGGGGGCACGAGGAATGAAGCTTTCTTT. Protein sequence: CASSYRGGTRNEAFF.

There are a few counts of this clone. The chain joins TRBV29-1 to TRBJ2-7, with a weak D call TRBD2 (6 bases). Germline loops: CDR1 SQVTM, CDR2 ANQGSEA. Trimming took 3 bases from V and 3 from J, leaving 15 bases between them. This CDR3 has 14 residues. In DNA form, the CDR3 reads TGCAGCGTTGAGGGCGCGGGGAACCTCTACGAGCAGTACTTC. Encoded protein: CSVEGAGNLYEQYF.

The rearrangement uses TRBV14 and TRBJ1-4; D unresolved. CDR3 length: 13 residues. The germline V and J ends were trimmed by 1 base and 7 bases, with 7 bases remaining between them. CDR1 and CDR2 (germline): SGHDN, FVKESK. The CDR3 bases are TGTGCCAGCAGCCAAGTCCGGGGTGAAAAACTGTTTTTT. This translates into CASSQVRGEKLFF.

V gene TRBV3-1 (or the pseudogene TRBV3-2) combines with J gene TRBJ2-6; TRBD1 is a possible D gene (7 bases). The ends were cut back, 5 bases at V and 0 bases at J, with 17 bases in the middle. The CDR3 runs 18 residues. Germline CDR1 and CDR2: LGHDT and YNNKEL (reference sequence). Here the CDR3 reads CASSAAGGRFSGANVLTF. In nucleotides, the CDR3 is TGTGCCAGCAGCGCGGCAGGGGGGAGATTCTCTGGGGCCAACGTCCTGACTTTC.